This T cell receptor (beta chain) was recovered during a study of blood T cell repertoires in COVID-19. The wider study: Italy, Spain and the United States were the sources of the convalescent and acute COVID-19 samples. The analysed material was cDNA or gDNA that came from T cells, B-cell-depleted T cells, or PBMCs.

Authors' methods: For nucleated cells, counts were estimated from reference gene primer amplification. Some clones are missing from TCRdb's copy, which holds only in-frame ones; the method was immunoSEQ multiplex PCR. The V and J calls and clone size come from that table; D and trimming were worked out from the DNA. This sample has some 100,000 clones; about 85% occur once, and the top ten carry 9.5% to 15%. This sequence was found in a human donor in a cohort sampled during active COVID-19. The sample comprised peripheral blood.

The CDR3 protein is CASRPRTGGSYEQYF. Written as DNA, the CDR3 is TGTGCCAGCAGGCCAAGGACAGGAGGGTCCTACGAGCAGTACTTC. V and J are TRBV6-5 and TRBJ2-7, with a weak D call TRBD1 (7 bases). There are 15 residues in the CDR3. In germline, CDR1 is MNHEY, CDR2 SVGAGI. The V and J ends lost 6 bases and 1 base respectively, with 16 bases between them.